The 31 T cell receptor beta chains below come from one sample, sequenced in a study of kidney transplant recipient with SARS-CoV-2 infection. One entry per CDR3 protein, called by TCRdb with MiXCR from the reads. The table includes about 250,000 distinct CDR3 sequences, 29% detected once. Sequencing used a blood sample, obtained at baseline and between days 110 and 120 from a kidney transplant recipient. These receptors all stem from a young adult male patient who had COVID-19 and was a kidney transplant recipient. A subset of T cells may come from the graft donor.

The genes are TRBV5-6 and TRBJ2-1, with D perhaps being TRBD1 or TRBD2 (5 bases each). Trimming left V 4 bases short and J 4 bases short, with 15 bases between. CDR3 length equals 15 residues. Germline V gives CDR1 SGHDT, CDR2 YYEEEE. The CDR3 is CASSGLAGLYNEQFF. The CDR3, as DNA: TGTGCCAGCAGCGGACTGGCAGGGCTTTACAATGAGCAGTTCTTC.

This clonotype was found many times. DNA for the CDR3: TGCAGTGCTAGATCGGGACAGGGGGCGACTAATGAAAAACTGTTTTTT. Encoded protein: CSARSGQGATNEKLFF. This rearrangement joins TRBV20-1 to TRBJ1-4; 12 bases map to TRBD1. The CDR3 totals 16 residues. V lost 2 bases to trimming and J lost 2 bases; unmatched junction nucleotides: 3. Germline CDR1 reads DFQATT; CDR2 reads SNEGSKA (reference sequence).

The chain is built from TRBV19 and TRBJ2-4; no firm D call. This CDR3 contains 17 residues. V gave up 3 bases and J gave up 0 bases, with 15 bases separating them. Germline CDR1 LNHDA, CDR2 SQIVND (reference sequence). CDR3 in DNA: TGTGCCAGTAGTATGCCCACCGGAATGATAGCCAAAAACATTCAGTACTTC. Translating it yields CASSMPTGMIAKNIQYF.

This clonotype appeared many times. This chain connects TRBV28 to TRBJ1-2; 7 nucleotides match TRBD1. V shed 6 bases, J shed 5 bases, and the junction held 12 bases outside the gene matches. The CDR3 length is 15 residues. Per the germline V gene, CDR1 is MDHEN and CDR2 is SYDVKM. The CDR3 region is CASRNPRGKGYGYTF. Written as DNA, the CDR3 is TGTGCCAGCAGAAACCCCAGGGGGAAAGGTTATGGCTACACCTTC.

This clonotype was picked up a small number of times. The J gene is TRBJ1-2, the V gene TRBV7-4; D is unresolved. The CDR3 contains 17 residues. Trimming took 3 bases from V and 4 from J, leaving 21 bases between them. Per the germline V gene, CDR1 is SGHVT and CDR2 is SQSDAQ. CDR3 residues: CASSFIFSARKTYGYTF. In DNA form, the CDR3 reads TGTGCCAGCAGCTTTATATTTTCAGCTCGAAAGACCTATGGCTACACCTTC.

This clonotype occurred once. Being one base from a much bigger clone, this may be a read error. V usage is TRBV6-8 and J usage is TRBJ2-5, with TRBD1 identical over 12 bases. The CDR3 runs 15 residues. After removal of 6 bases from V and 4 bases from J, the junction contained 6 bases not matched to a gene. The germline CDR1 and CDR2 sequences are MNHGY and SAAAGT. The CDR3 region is CASSGTGGRLETQYF. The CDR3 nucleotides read TGTGCCAGCAGCGGGACAGGGGGCAGGTTAGAGACCCAGTACTTC.

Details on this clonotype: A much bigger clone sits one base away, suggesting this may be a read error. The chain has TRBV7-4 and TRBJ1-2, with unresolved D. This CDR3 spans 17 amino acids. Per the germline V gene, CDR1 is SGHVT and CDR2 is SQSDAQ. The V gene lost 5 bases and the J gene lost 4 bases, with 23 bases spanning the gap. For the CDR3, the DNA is TGTGCCAGCAGCGAGCGGTTTTCAGCTCGAAAGACCTATGGCTACACCTTC. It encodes CASSERFSARKTYGYTF.

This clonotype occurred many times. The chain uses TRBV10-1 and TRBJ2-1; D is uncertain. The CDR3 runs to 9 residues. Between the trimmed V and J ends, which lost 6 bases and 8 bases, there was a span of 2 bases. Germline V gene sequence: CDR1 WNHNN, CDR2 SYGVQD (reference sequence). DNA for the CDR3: TGCGCCAGCAGGGATGAGCAGTTCTTC. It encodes CASRDEQFF.

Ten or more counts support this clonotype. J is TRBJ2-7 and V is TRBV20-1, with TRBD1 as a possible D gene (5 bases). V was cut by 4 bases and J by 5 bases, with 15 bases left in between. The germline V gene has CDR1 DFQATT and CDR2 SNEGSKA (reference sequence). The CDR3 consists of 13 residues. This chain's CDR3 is CSATNPGFDEQYF. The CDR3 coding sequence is TGCAGTGCTACTAATCCAGGGTTTGACGAGCAGTACTTC.

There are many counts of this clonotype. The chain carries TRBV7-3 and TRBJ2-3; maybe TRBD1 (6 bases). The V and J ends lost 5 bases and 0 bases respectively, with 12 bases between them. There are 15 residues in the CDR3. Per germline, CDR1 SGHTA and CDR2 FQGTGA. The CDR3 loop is CASSLGTLSTDTQYF. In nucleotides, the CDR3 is TGTGCCAGCAGCCTCGGGACACTCAGCACAGATACGCAGTATTTT. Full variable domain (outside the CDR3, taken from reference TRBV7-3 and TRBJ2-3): GAGVSQTPSNKVTEKGKYVELRCDPISGHTALYWYRQSLGQGPEFLIYFQGTGAADDSGLPNDRFFAVRPEGSVSTLKIQRTERGDSAVYLCASSLGTLSTDTQYFGPGTRLTVL.

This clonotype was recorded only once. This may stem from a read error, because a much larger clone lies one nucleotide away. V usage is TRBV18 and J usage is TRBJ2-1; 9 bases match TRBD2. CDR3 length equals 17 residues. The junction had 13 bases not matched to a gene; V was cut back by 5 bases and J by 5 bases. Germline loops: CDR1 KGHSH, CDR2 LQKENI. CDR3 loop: CASSVAGVIVSHNEQFF. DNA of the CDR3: TGTGCCAGCTCAGTAGCGGGAGTAATCGTGTCGCACAATGAGCAGTTCTTC.

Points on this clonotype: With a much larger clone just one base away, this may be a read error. This CDR3 reads CAGSAARTSRKTYGYTF. Written as DNA, the CDR3 is TGTGCCGGCAGCGCGGCCAGAACAAGCAGAAAGACCTATGGCTACACCTTC. The chain is built from TRBV11-2 and TRBJ1-2; D is unresolved. The CDR3 length is 17 residues. CDR1 is SGHAT, CDR2 FQNNGV, per germline.

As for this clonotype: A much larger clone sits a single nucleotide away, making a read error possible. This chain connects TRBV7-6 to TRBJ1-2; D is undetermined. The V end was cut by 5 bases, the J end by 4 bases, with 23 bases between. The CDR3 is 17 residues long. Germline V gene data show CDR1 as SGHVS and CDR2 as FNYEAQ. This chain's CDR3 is CASSMQCESRKTYGYTF. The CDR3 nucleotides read TGTGCCAGCAGCATGCAATGTGAATCTCGAAAGACCTATGGCTACACCTTC.

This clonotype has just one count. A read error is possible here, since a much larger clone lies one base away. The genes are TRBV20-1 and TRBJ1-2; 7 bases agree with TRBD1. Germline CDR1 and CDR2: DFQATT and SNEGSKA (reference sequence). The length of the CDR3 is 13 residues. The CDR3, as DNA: TGCGGTGCCCCGACAGGGTCCAACTATGGCTACACCTTC. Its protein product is CGAPTGSNYGYTF.

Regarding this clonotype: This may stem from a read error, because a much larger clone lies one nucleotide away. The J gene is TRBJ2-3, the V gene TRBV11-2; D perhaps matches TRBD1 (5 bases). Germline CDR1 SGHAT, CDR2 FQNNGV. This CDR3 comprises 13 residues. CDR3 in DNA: TGTGTCAGCAGCTTATCCAGGGAAGATACGCAGTATTTT. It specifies CVSSLSREDTQYF.

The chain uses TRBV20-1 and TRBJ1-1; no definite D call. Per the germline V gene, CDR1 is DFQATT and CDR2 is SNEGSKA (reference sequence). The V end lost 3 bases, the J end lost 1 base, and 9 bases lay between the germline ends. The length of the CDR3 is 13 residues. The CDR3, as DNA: TGCAGTGCTAGTTTGGGGAAGAACACTGAAGCTTTCTTT. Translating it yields CSASLGKNTEAFF.

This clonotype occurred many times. CDR3 sequence: CAWSRGKDQPQHF. The CDR3 nucleotides are TGTGCCTGGAGTAGGGGGAAGGATCAGCCCCAGCATTTT. V usage is TRBV30 and J usage is TRBJ1-5; tentative D call: TRBD1 (6 bases). The CDR3 sequence is 13 residues long. The V gene's germline CDR1 is GTSNPN and CDR2 SVGIG (reference sequence). The germline V and J ends were trimmed by 2 bases and 5 bases, with 10 bases remaining between them. Based on the CDR3 plus reference TRBV30 and TRBJ1-5, the full variable domain is SQTIHQWPATLVQPVGSPLSLECTVEGTSNPNLYWYRQAAGRGLQLLFYSVGIGQISSEVPQNLSASRPQDRQFILSSKKLLLSDSGFYLCAWSRGKDQPQHFGDGTRLSIL.

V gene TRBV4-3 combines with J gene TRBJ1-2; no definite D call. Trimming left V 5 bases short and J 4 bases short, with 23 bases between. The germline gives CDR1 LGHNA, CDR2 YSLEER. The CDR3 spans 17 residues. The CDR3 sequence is CASSSGSGRRKTYGYTF. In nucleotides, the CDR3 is TGCGCCAGCAGCTCGGGGTCAGGACGTCGAAAGACCTATGGCTACACCTTC.

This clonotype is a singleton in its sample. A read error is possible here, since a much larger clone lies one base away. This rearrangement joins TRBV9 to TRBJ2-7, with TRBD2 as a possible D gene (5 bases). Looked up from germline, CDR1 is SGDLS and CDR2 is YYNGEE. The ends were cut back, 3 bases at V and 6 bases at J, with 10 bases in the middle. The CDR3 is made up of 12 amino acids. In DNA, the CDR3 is TGTGCCAGCAGCGGGACTGGCTTCGAGCAGTACTTC. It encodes CASSGTGFEQYF.

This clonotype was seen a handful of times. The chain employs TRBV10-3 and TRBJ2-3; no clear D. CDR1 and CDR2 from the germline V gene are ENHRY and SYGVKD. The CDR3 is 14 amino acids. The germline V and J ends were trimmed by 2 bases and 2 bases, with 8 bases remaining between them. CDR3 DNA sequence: TGTGCCATCAGTGAGATGGAGTACACAGATACGCAGTATTTT. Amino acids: CAISEMEYTDTQYF.

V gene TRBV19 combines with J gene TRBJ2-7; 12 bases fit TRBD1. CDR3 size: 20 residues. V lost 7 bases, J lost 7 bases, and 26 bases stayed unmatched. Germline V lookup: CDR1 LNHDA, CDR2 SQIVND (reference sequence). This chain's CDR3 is CASTKPSSPLPGQGAGEQYF. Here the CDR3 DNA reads TGTGCCAGTACAAAACCCTCCTCCCCCCTCCCGGGACAGGGGGCAGGAGAGCAGTACTTC.

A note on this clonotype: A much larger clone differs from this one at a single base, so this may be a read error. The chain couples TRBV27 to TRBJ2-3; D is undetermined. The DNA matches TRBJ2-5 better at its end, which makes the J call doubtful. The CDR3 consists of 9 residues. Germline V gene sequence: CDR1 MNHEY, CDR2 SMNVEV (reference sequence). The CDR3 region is CASKQIQYF. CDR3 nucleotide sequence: TGTGCCAGCAAGCAGATCCAGTACTTC.

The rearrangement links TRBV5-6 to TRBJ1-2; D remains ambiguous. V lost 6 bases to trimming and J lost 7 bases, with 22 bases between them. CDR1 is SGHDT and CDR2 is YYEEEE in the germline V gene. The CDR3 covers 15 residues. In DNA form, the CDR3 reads TGTGCCAGCACCCTTTGGGAGGGTCCTCTGGCTGGCTACACCTTC. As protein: CASTLWEGPLAGYTF.

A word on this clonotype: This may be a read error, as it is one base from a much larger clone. The CDR3 DNA is TGTGCCAGCAGTGAAGTCCTGAATATTGAAGCTTTCTTT. Amino acids: CASSEVLNIEAFF. J is TRBJ1-1 and V is TRBV2, with no clear D. V dropped 1 base and J dropped 7 bases, with 10 bases sitting between them. This CDR3 is built from 13 residues. Germline V gene data show CDR1 as SNHLY and CDR2 as FYNNEI. Variable domain in full (rest from reference TRBV2 and TRBJ1-1): EPEVTQTPSHQVTQMGQEVILRCVPISNHLYFYWYRQILGQKVEFLVSFYNNEISEKSEIFDDQFSVERPDGSNFTLKIRSTKLEDSAMYFCASSEVLNIEAFFGQGTRLTVV.

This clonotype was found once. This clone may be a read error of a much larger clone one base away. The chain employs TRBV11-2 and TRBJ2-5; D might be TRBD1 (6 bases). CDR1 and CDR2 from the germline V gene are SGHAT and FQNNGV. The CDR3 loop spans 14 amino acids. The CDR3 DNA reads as TGTGCCGGCAGCTCTGGAACAGGGACGGAGACCCAGTACTTC. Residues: CAGSSGTGTETQYF.

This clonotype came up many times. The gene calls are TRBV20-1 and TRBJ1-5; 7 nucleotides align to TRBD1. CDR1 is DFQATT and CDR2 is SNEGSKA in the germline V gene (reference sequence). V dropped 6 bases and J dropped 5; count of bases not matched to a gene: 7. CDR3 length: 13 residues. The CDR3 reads CSASDRVDQPQHF. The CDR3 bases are TGCAGTGCGAGCGACAGGGTCGATCAGCCCCAGCATTTT.

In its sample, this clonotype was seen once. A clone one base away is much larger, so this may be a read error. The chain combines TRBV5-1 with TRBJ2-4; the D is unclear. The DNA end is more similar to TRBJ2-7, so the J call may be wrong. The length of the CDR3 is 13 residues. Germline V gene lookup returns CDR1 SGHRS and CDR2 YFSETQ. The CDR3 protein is CASSMSSTYEQYF. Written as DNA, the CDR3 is TGCGCCAGCAGCATGTCCAGTACCTACGAGCAGTACTTC.

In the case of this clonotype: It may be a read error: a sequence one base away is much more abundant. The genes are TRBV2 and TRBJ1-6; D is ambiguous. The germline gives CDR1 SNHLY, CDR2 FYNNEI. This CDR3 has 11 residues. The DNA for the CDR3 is TGTGTCAGCAGAAGGGATTCACCCCTCCACTTT. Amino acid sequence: CVSRRDSPLHF.

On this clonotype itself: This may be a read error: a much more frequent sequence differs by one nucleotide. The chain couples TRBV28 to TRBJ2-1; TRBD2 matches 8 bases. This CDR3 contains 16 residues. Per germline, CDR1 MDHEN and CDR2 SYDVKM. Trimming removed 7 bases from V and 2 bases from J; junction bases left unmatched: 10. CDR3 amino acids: CASTAGGGGTYNEQFF. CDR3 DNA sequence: TGTGCCAGCACCGCGGGGGGCGGGGGGACCTACAATGAGCAGTTCTTC.

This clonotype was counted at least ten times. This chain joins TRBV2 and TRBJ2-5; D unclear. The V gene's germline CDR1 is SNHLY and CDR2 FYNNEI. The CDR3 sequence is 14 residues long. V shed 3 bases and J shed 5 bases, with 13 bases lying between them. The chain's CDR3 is CASSEVAASETQYF. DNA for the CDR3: TGTGCCAGCAGTGAGGTGGCCGCCAGTGAGACCCAGTACTTC.

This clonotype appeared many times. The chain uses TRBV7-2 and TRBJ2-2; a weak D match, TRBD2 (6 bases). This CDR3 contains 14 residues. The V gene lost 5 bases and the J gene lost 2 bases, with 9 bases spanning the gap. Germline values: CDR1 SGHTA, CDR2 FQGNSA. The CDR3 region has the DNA TGTGCCAGCAGCCCGGGACTCAACACCGGGGAGCTGTTTTTT. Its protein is CASSPGLNTGELFF.